The T cell receptor beta chain under discussion was sequenced for a study of shared clonotypes between healthy human individuals. V was clipped by 6 bases and J by 4 bases, with 15 bases between them. Per the germline V gene, CDR1 is MNHEY and CDR2 is SVGAGI. This CDR3 comprises 15 residues. Sequencing used immunoSEQ multiplex PCR; TCRdb keeps in-frame clones, though not all of them. The sample shows a few million clones, around 95% of them seen only once. Naive CD8 cells lacked CD45RO and underwent positive selection for CCR7, leaving out terminally differentiated effector memory CD45RA+ cells. The sample was naive CD8+ T cells from PBMCs. The receptor comes from a man between 18 and 35 years old in good health. Some clones in this sample may be carry-over from other donors' samples. The chain is built from TRBV6-5 and TRBJ1-4; tentatively, D is TRBD1 (6 bases). The CDR3 region is CASSLDRRINEKLFF. The CDR3 DNA is TGTGCCAGCAGCCTTGACAGGCGAATTAATGAAAAACTGTTTTTT.